These 8 T cell receptor beta chains came from one sample sequenced in a study of graft-versus-host responses after intestinal transplantation. The data were produced by immunoSEQ multiplex PCR, yet TCRdb's version contains in-frame clones alone and is incomplete. The data show more than 100,000 clones, with roughly 96% seen just once and around 3.3% held by the top ten. Their antigens are not known. The sample here was unstimulated CD8+ T cells sorted from spleen or lymph node cells, taken before intestinal transplant. The receptors were sampled from a human donor who received an intestinal transplant.

This clone has only one observation. This chain connects TRBV5-4 to TRBJ2-1; a possible D gene is TRBD2 (6 bases). The germline CDR1 and CDR2 sequences are SGHNT and YYREEE (reference sequence). The CDR3 extends over 15 amino acids. Deletions cut 4 bases from V and 7 bases from J, with 18 bases between. The CDR3 sequence: CASSKDGRVGNEQFF. CDR3 coding DNA: TGTGCCAGCAGCAAGGACGGGAGAGTCGGGAATGAGCAGTTCTTC.

This clone showed up just once. The chain is built from TRBV27 and TRBJ1-1; maybe TRBD1 (6 bases). CDR3 size: 18 residues. V lost 6 bases to trimming and J lost 3 bases, with 26 bases between them. From germline, CDR1 is MNHEY and CDR2 SMNVEV (reference sequence). DNA for the CDR3: TGTGCCAGCAGCCCTCGGACAGTTCGCATGTTTAGGGACACTGAAGCTTTCTTT. Encoded protein: CASSPRTVRMFRDTEAFF.

This clone was seen a single time. V usage is TRBV11-3 and J usage is TRBJ2-3; D is uncertain. With 1 base removed from V and 1 base from J, the gap between germline ends came to 9 bases. Germline CDR1 is SGHNT and CDR2 is YENEEA. The CDR3 loop spans 15 amino acids. CDR3 region: CASSLGGGGTDTQYF. In DNA, the CDR3 is TGTGCCAGCAGCTTAGGAGGCGGTGGCACAGATACGCAGTATTTT. Variable domain in full (rest from reference TRBV11-3 and TRBJ2-3): EAGVVQSPRYKIIEKKQPVAFWCNPISGHNTLYWYLQNLGQGPELLIRYENEEAVDDSQLPKDRFSAERLKGVDSTLKIQPAELGDSAVYLCASSLGGGGTDTQYFGPGTRLTVL.

This clone showed up just once. The chain employs TRBV28 and TRBJ2-7; perhaps D is TRBD1 or TRBD2 (5 bases each). Germline-derived CDR1 and CDR2 are MDHEN and SYDVKM. Deletions cut 7 bases from V and 2 bases from J, with 21 bases between. This CDR3 is built from 16 residues. For the CDR3, the DNA is TGTGCCAGCACCCCTTTGCGACACGTGGGACCCTACGAGCAGTACTTC. Residues: CASTPLRHVGPYEQYF.

The J gene is TRBJ2-5, the V gene TRBV27; D might be TRBD1 or TRBD2, each matching 5 bases. This CDR3 has 12 residues. Per the germline V gene, CDR1 is MNHEY and CDR2 is SMNVEV (reference sequence). The V gene lost 6 bases and the J gene lost 4 bases, with 9 bases spanning the gap. The CDR3, as DNA: TGTGCCAGCAGAGAGGGGTCAGAGACCCAGTACTTC. Its protein is CASREGSETQYF.

The CDR3 DNA sequence: TGTGCCAGCAGCGCCCGTGGGGACTCTTCATCCTACGAGCAGTACTTC. Protein sequence: CASSARGDSSSYEQYF. The gene calls are TRBV9 and TRBJ2-7; tentative D call: TRBD2 (6 bases). Between the trimmed V and J ends, which lost 3 bases and 1 base, there was a span of 17 bases. The CDR3 is 16 residues long. CDR1 and CDR2 from the germline V gene are SGDLS and YYNGEE.

The rearrangement uses TRBV6-6 and TRBJ2-1, with D unclear. The V gene's germline CDR1 is MNHNY and CDR2 SVGAGI (reference sequence). This CDR3 region has 15 residues. The ends were cut back, 0 bases at V and 0 bases at J, with 6 bases in the middle. For the CDR3, the DNA is TGTGCCAGCAGTTACTCTGCAGGCTCCTACAATGAGCAGTTCTTC. This gives the protein CASSYSAGSYNEQFF.

This chain connects TRBV19 to TRBJ1-2; D perhaps matches TRBD1 (5 bases). The V and J ends lost 6 bases and 0 bases respectively, with 14 bases between them. The germline V gene has CDR1 LNHDA and CDR2 SQIVND (reference sequence). This CDR3 has 15 residues. CDR3 sequence (DNA): TGTGCCAGTAGCCCTTCAGGGTTTGCTAACTATGGCTACACCTTC. Translation gives CASSPSGFANYGYTF.